This TCR beta chain was documented in a study of identical twins. A universal primer site arose from template switching, and cDNA bore unique molecular identifiers. TCRdb re-analysed the 5' RACE reads in MiXCR, keeping a single row per CDR3 protein. Of around 530,000 distinct CDR3 sequences listed, approximately 16% are singletons. The CDR3 runs to 12 residues. Germline-derived CDR1 and CDR2 are SNHLY and FYNNEI. The ends lost 10 bases at V and 4 bases at J; junction bases unmatched: 2. Everyone who gave samples was a healthy Caucasian. This sample also appeared in a second study, on yellow fever vaccine responses in identical twins.

Material: CD4+ T cells sorted from blood. The chain carries TRBV2 and TRBJ1-5, with 9 positions matching TRBD1. This receptor was taken from a young woman in good health. The CDR3 DNA is TGTGCCACCGGGACAGGGAATCAGCCCCAGCATTTT. It translates to CATGTGNQPQHF.